Listed below are T cell receptor beta chains from one sample, sequenced in a study of blood T cell repertoires in COVID-19. The data were produced by immunoSEQ multiplex PCR, yet TCRdb's version contains in-frame clones alone and is incomplete. The sample carries a few hundred thousand clones, 75% to 90% recorded once. The sample was peripheral blood. Receptor source: a woman in her forties or fifties with COVID-19, enrolled during active disease. The CDR3 runs from the conserved cysteine through the conserved F or W. The D gene is left open where the match is weak. Not every row has a clone size; where given, it reads once, few, many or a size class.

size: NA
D: TRBD2
V: TRBV5-1
J: TRBJ2-7
CDR3: CASRGTSGTYEQYF
DNA: TGCGCCAGCAGGGGGACTAGCGGGACCTACGAGCAGTACTTC

size: NA
D: TRBD2
V: TRBV27
J: TRBJ2-7
CDR3: CASSFLAEYEQYF
DNA: TGTGCCAGCAGTTTTCTAGCGGAATACGAGCAGTACTTC

size: NA
D: TRBD2
V: TRBV5-1
J: TRBJ2-1
CDR3: CASSPTSGGNEQFF
DNA: TGCGCCAGCAGCCCGACTAGCGGGGGGAATGAGCAGTTCTTC

size: NA
D: TRBD1
V: TRBV6-5
J: TRBJ1-4
CDR3: CASSYMGTGEEKLFF
DNA: TGTGCCAGCAGTTATATGGGGACAGGGGAAGAAAAACTGTTTTTT

size: NA
D: NA
V: TRBV10-1
J: TRBJ1-1
CDR3: CASSPDSLNTEAFF
DNA: TGCGCCAGCAGTCCGGACAGTCTGAACACTGAAGCTTTCTTT

size: NA
D: NA
V: TRBV5-4
J: TRBJ1-1
CDR3: CASSLQAGANTEAFF
DNA: TGTGCCAGCAGCTTGCAAGCAGGCGCCAACACTGAAGCTTTCTTT

size: NA
D: TRBD2
V: TRBV5-6
J: TRBJ2-1
CDR3: CASSLMTSGRLNEQFF
DNA: TGTGCCAGCAGCTTGATGACTAGCGGGAGGCTAAATGAGCAGTTCTTC

size: few
D: NA
V: TRBV10-1
J: TRBJ2-1
CDR3: CASSLTSYSEQFF
DNA: TGCGCCAGCAGCCTGACTAGTTACTCTGAGCAGTTCTTC

size: NA
D: NA
V: TRBV19
J: TRBJ1-2
CDR3: CASSFQGMSYGYTF
DNA: TGTGCCAGTAGTTTCCAGGGCATGAGCTATGGCTACACCTTC

size: NA
D: NA
V: TRBV12-1
J: TRBJ1-1
CDR3: CASSFEAGLMNTEAFF
DNA: TGTGCCAGCAGCTTTGAAGCAGGGTTAATGAACACTGAAGCTTTCTTT

size: NA
D: NA
V: TRBV9
J: TRBJ2-2
CDR3: CASSVGRAENTGELFF
DNA: TGTGCCAGCAGCGTCGGACGAGCGGAGAACACCGGGGAGCTGTTTTTT

size: NA
D: NA
V: TRBV30
J: TRBJ2-5
CDR3: CAWSSRQGETQYF
DNA: TGTGCCTGGAGTAGTCGGCAGGGTGAGACCCAGTACTTC

size: NA
D: NA
V: TRBV14
J: TRBJ1-6
CDR3: CASSSDRLRYNSPLHF
DNA: TGTGCCAGCAGCTCCGACAGGTTGAGATATAATTCACCCCTCCACTTT

size: NA
D: TRBD2
V: TRBV3-1/TRBV3-2
J: TRBJ2-2
CDR3: CASSQGGRMGGELFF
DNA: TGTGCCAGCAGCCAGGGCGGGAGGATGGGCGGGGAGCTGTTTTTT

size: NA
D: TRBD2
V: TRBV5-1
J: TRBJ2-1
CDR3: CASSLVPASGISYNEQFF
DNA: TGCGCCAGCAGCTTGGTGCCGGCTAGCGGGATCTCCTACAATGAGCAGTTCTTC

size: NA
D: NA
V: TRBV23-1
J: TRBJ2-3
CDR3: CARKKVATSTDTQYF
DNA: TGCGCCAGAAAGAAAGTAGCGACTAGCACAGATACGCAGTATTTT

size: once
D: NA
V: TRBV3-1/TRBV3-2
J: TRBJ1-4
CDR3: CASSPRHPHSTNEKLFF
DNA: TGTGCCAGCAGCCCTCGACACCCGCACTCAACTAATGAAAAACTGTTTTTT

size: NA
D: TRBD1
V: TRBV5-8
J: TRBJ2-6
CDR3: CASSLHRGSGANVLTF
DNA: TGTGCCAGCAGCTTACACAGGGGTTCTGGGGCCAACGTCCTGACTTTC

size: NA
D: TRBD1
V: TRBV5-1
J: TRBJ2-7
CDR3: CASSQRQGAYEQYF
DNA: TGCGCCAGCAGCCAACGACAGGGGGCCTACGAGCAGTACTTC

size: NA
D: NA
V: TRBV5-5
J: TRBJ2-7
CDR3: CASSLWAGQYEQYF
DNA: TGTGCCAGCAGCTTGTGGGCAGGCCAGTACGAGCAGTACTTC

size: NA
D: NA
V: TRBV19
J: TRBJ2-2
CDR3: CASRRPGDTGELFF
DNA: TGTGCCAGTAGAAGACCGGGAGACACCGGGGAGCTGTTTTTT

size: NA
D: NA
V: TRBV11-2
J: TRBJ2-7
CDR3: CASSLTGRVTYEQYF
DNA: TGTGCCAGCAGCTTAACTGGCAGGGTAACCTACGAGCAGTACTTC

size: NA
D: TRBD1
V: TRBV6-5
J: TRBJ2-6
CDR3: CASSRTGSNVLTF
DNA: TGTGCCAGCAGTCGGACAGGGTCCAACGTCCTGACTTTC

size: NA
D: NA
V: TRBV10-2
J: TRBJ2-3
CDR3: CASSEASLSTDTQYF
DNA: TGCGCCAGCAGTGAAGCCTCGCTCAGCACAGATACGCAGTATTTT

size: NA
D: TRBD2
V: TRBV10-1
J: TRBJ2-2
CDR3: CASSGLAGPGELFF
DNA: TGCGCCAGCAGCGGACTAGCCGGACCCGGGGAGCTGTTTTTT

size: NA
D: TRBD2
V: TRBV24-1
J: TRBJ2-7
CDR3: CATSDVSAGEDEQYF
DNA: TGTGCCACCAGTGACGTTTCGGCGGGAGAAGACGAGCAGTACTTC

size: NA
D: NA
V: TRBV6-1
J: TRBJ2-1
CDR3: CASSDPFGFTPGNEQFF
DNA: TGTGCCAGCAGTGACCCCTTTGGATTTACACCAGGCAATGAGCAGTTCTTC

size: NA
D: NA
V: TRBV18
J: TRBJ1-2
CDR3: CASSPATANYGYTF
DNA: TGTGCCAGCTCACCGGCGACAGCAAACTATGGCTACACCTTC

size: NA
D: NA
V: TRBV6-5
J: TRBJ2-1
CDR3: CASTGKMRNEQFF
DNA: TGTGCCAGCACGGGGAAAATGAGAAATGAGCAGTTCTTC

size: NA
D: NA
V: TRBV6-5
J: TRBJ1-1
CDR3: CASNGGYTTEAFF
DNA: TGTGCCAGCAACGGGGGATATACGACTGAAGCTTTCTTT

size: NA
D: TRBD1
V: TRBV29-1
J: TRBJ1-2
CDR3: CSVATGYDGYTF
DNA: TGCAGCGTTGCGACAGGGTATGATGGCTACACCTTC

size: NA
D: TRBD1
V: TRBV12-3/TRBV12-4
J: TRBJ1-1
CDR3: CASSIRQGTEAFF
DNA: TGTGCCAGCAGTATAAGACAGGGGACTGAAGCTTTCTTT